One and the same sample provided the 26 T cell receptor beta chains below, sequenced in a study of chemoradiotherapy in HPV16-positive cancers. The data were produced by immunoSEQ multiplex PCR, yet TCRdb's version contains in-frame clones alone and is incomplete. The sample has roughly 3,900 clones; almost 80% are singletons. Material: tumor tissue, obtained from a patient who underwent chemoradiotherapy. The receptor set was obtained from a human donor with HPV-associated anogenital cancer.

In its sample, this clone was seen a few times. This rearrangement joins TRBV11-2 to TRBJ1-3, with 7 positions matching TRBD1. The CDR3 runs 16 residues. Germline-derived CDR1 and CDR2 are SGHAT and FQNNGV. Losses at the gene ends were 5 bases for V and 1 base for J; bases not matched to a gene: 8. The CDR3 is CASSRRDSISGNTIYF. The CDR3 bases are TGTGCCAGCAGCCGCCGGGACAGCATTTCTGGAAACACCATATATTTT.

This sequence joins TRBV28 and TRBJ1-5; a weak D match, TRBD1 (5 bases). Trimming pared 2 bases from V and 6 bases from J, leaving 17 bases between. Germline CDR1 MDHEN, CDR2 SYDVKM. This CDR3 spans 16 amino acids. For the CDR3, the DNA is TGTGCCAGCAGTTTAAGCAGGAGGGCAAGGGGTCAGCCCCAGCATTTT. Residues: CASSLSRRARGQPQHF.

This clone has just one count. J is TRBJ2-7 and V is TRBV4-1; D possibly corresponds to TRBD2 (6 bases). The CDR3 runs to 13 residues. Per the germline V gene, CDR1 is MGHRA and CDR2 is YSYEKL. Trimming took off 4 bases at V and 6 bases at J, with 13 bases between the two ends. CDR3 amino acids: CASSLQMGGEQYF. The CDR3 nucleotides are TGCGCCAGCAGCCTCCAGATGGGGGGCGAGCAGTACTTC.

The J gene is TRBJ2-7, the V gene TRBV6-1, with a tentative D call TRBD1 (6 bases). Trimming left V 8 bases short and J 2 bases short, with 16 bases between. The CDR3 loop spans 14 amino acids. CDR1 MNHNS and CDR2 SASEGT come from the germline V gene. CDR3 sequence reads: CASLSRTATYEQYF. The CDR3 nucleotides read TGTGCCAGCCTCTCCAGGACAGCGACCTACGAGCAGTACTTC.

This clone came up a few times. This chain connects TRBV2 to TRBJ2-1; D might be TRBD1 or TRBD2, each matching 5 bases. The CDR3 loop spans 12 amino acids. The ends were cut back, 10 bases at V and 5 bases at J, with 12 bases in the middle. Looked up from germline, CDR1 is SNHLY and CDR2 is FYNNEI. The CDR3 DNA follows: TGTGCCACCGGGACGGCCAACAATGAGCAGTTCTTC. Protein sequence: CATGTANNEQFF.

The V gene is TRBV5-1, the J gene TRBJ1-1; 10 bases map to TRBD1. J was trimmed by 5 bases and V by 7 bases; bases with no gene match: 5. CDR1 SGHRS and CDR2 YFSETQ come from the germline V gene. The CDR3 contains 13 residues. CDR3 protein: CASSGQGFTEAFF. Here the CDR3 DNA reads TGCGCCAGCTCGGGACAGGGGTTTACTGAAGCTTTCTTT.

With respect to this clone: The sample holds other DNA sequences that translate to the same CDR3. This chain joins TRBV2 and TRBJ1-1; D is uncertain. In germline, CDR1 is SNHLY, CDR2 FYNNEI. CDR3 length: 11 amino acids. V was cut by 5 bases and J by 1 base, with 2 bases left in between. CDR3 sequence (DNA): TGTGCCAGCAGTACGAACACTGAAGCTTTCTTT. It encodes CASSTNTEAFF. The full variable domain, its missing parts supplied by reference TRBV2 and TRBJ1-1, is EPEVTQTPSHQVTQMGQEVILRCVPISNHLYFYWYRQILGQKVEFLVSFYNNEISEKSEIFDDQFSVERPDGSNFTLKIRSTKLEDSAMYFCASSTNTEAFFGQGTRLTVV.

This clone was detected a few times. The V call is TRBV30, the J call TRBJ1-4, with D possibly TRBD1 on 5 matching bases. CDR3 length equals 11 residues. V lost 4 bases and J lost 7, with 7 bases in between. The germline CDR1 and CDR2 sequences are GTSNPN and SVGIG (reference sequence). CDR3: CAWKGVEKLFF. The CDR3 DNA reads TGTGCCTGGAAAGGGGTTGAAAAACTGTTTTTT.

This clone came up a few times. The genes are TRBV4-2 and TRBJ2-7; D possibly matches TRBD1 or TRBD2 (5 bases each). Between the trimmed V and J ends, which lost 0 bases and 0 bases, there was a span of 12 bases. The CDR3 runs 16 residues. CDR1 and CDR2 from the germline V gene are LGHNA and YNFKEQ. This chain's CDR3 is CASSQDDEGTSYEQYF. The CDR3 DNA sequence: TGTGCCAGCAGCCAAGATGATGAAGGGACCTCCTACGAGCAGTACTTC.

This rearrangement joins TRBV2 to TRBJ1-5; D unclear. The germline V and J ends were trimmed by 2 bases and 7 bases, with 6 bases remaining between them. Germline V lookup: CDR1 SNHLY, CDR2 FYNNEI. The CDR3 consists of 12 residues. CDR3 sequence reads: CASSERGQPQHF. The CDR3 DNA sequence: TGTGCCAGCAGTGAACGGGGACAGCCCCAGCATTTT.

The V and J genes are TRBV14 and TRBJ1-6; 8 bases fit TRBD1. The germline gives CDR1 SGHDN, CDR2 FVKESK. The V segment lost 4 bases and the J segment 9 bases; nucleotides outside the gene matches: 8. The CDR3 runs 15 residues. CDR3 nucleotides: TGTGCCAGCAGCCCTCGGACAGGGAGGTCTTCACCCCTCCACTTT. It codes for CASSPRTGRSSPLHF.

The chain carries TRBV11-3 and TRBJ1-3, with 7 bases matching TRBD1. J was trimmed by 0 bases and V by 4 bases; bases with no gene match: 3. The CDR3 is made up of 15 amino acids. The V gene's germline CDR1 is SGHNT and CDR2 YENEEA. CDR3 in DNA: TGTGCCAGCAGCTCCGGGGACAGCTCTGGAAACACCATATATTTT. Translating gives CASSSGDSSGNTIYF.

The V gene is TRBV6-5, the J gene TRBJ1-1; D unresolved. V lost 6 bases and J 1 base, leaving 12 bases between the germline ends. Germline CDR1 MNHEY, CDR2 SVGAGI. The CDR3 extends over 14 amino acids. The CDR3 here is CASSNLGGNTEAFF. The CDR3 coding sequence is TGTGCCAGCAGCAATTTAGGAGGGAACACTGAAGCTTTCTTT.

A few counts support this clone. J is TRBJ1-2 and V is TRBV30; D remains ambiguous. Looked up from germline, CDR1 is GTSNPN and CDR2 is SVGIG (reference sequence). The ends were cut back, 3 bases at V and 2 bases at J, with 16 bases in the middle. The CDR3 sequence is 15 residues long. The CDR3 loop reads CAWRKRVLGNYGYTF. CDR3 bases: TGTGCCTGGAGAAAAAGGGTGTTGGGAAACTATGGCTACACCTTC.

The chain recombines TRBV10-3 with TRBJ2-3, with D maybe TRBD1 (6 bases). Trimming took off 10 bases at V and 0 bases at J, with 14 bases between the two ends. The V gene's germline CDR1 is ENHRY and CDR2 SYGVKD. This CDR3 is 14 amino acids long. This CDR3 reads CATSDRLSTDTQYF. The CDR3 nucleotides are TGTGCCACGTCGGACAGACTTAGCACAGATACGCAGTATTTT.

This chain connects TRBV19 to TRBJ2-5, with 9 nucleotides matching TRBD1. The CDR3 length is 15 residues. CDR1 and CDR2 from the germline V gene are LNHDA and SQIVND (reference sequence). J was trimmed by 5 bases and V by 6 bases; bases with no gene match: 10. CDR3 protein: CASSWSGQGTETQYF. CDR3 nucleotides: TGTGCCAGTAGCTGGTCGGGACAGGGTACCGAGACCCAGTACTTC.

The chain joins TRBV7-2 to TRBJ2-1; 7 bases align to TRBD2. In germline, CDR1 is SGHTA, CDR2 FQGNSA. This CDR3 is built from 17 residues. The J segment lost 4 bases and the V segment lost 5 bases, leaving 14 bases of the junction unmatched. The CDR3 reads CASSRRSGTVPYNEQFF. Here the CDR3 DNA reads TGTGCCAGCAGCCGGCGGAGCGGGACCGTTCCGTACAATGAGCAGTTCTTC.

This chain links TRBV29-1 with TRBJ2-3; D is perhaps TRBD2 (7 bases). This CDR3 is 12 amino acids long. The ends were cut back, 0 bases at V and 11 bases at J, with 12 bases in the middle. Per the germline V gene, CDR1 is SQVTM and CDR2 is ANQGSEA. DNA of the CDR3: TGCAGCGTTGAAGATCGGGGGGCTGGGCAGTATTTT. It translates to CSVEDRGAGQYF.

This clone occurred a few times. The sample has other DNA sequences that encode this CDR3 too. The chain carries TRBV4-1 and TRBJ1-2, with a weak D call TRBD1 (6 bases). This CDR3 has 13 amino acids. V lost 0 bases and J 5 bases, leaving 7 bases between the germline ends. Germline lookup yields CDR1 MGHRA and CDR2 YSYEKL. CDR3 nucleotide sequence: TGCGCCAGCAGCCAAGATAGGGGGTATGGCTACACCTTC. Residues: CASSQDRGYGYTF.

This clone appeared a few times. This chain links TRBV4-2 with TRBJ2-7; TRBD2 matches 9 bases. V gave up 0 bases and J gave up 2 bases; unmatched junction bases: 2. CDR1 and CDR2 from the germline V gene are LGHNA and YNFKEQ. The CDR3 length is 15 residues. The chain's CDR3 is CASSQESGGTYEQYF. CDR3 DNA sequence: TGTGCCAGCAGCCAAGAAAGCGGGGGGACCTACGAGCAGTACTTC.

V and J are TRBV5-1 and TRBJ1-1, with 9 bases matching TRBD1. Germline V lookup: CDR1 SGHRS, CDR2 YFSETQ. This CDR3 region has 16 residues. V lost 0 bases and J lost 7; bases outside the gene matches: 10. CDR3 coding DNA: TGCGCCAGCAGCTTGGCGGCCGGGACAGGGCCTAATGAAGCTTTCTTT. Protein sequence: CASSLAAGTGPNEAFF.

This clone was seen just once. The chain couples TRBV6-1 to TRBJ2-1; possibly TRBD1 for D (6 bases). Germline CDR1 reads MNHNS; CDR2 reads SASEGT. Trimming took off 6 bases at V and 5 bases at J, with 14 bases between the two ends. This CDR3 contains 14 residues. This CDR3 reads CASSKTGADNEQFF. DNA of the CDR3: TGTGCCAGCAGCAAGACAGGTGCGGACAATGAGCAGTTCTTC.

In this sample, this clone turned up a few times. The chain recombines TRBV9 with TRBJ2-1; 10 bases are a match to TRBD2. This CDR3 is 19 amino acids long. Germline loops: CDR1 SGDLS, CDR2 YYNGEE. The trim removed 6 bases at V and 4 bases at J, leaving 19 bases unmatched. The CDR3 nucleotides read TGTGCCAGCACCCCCCACCCGAGGGTCAGCGGGGGGGTATACAATGAGCAGTTCTTC. It translates to CASTPHPRVSGGVYNEQFF.

This CDR3 is CASSVGGSSYEQYF. The DNA for the CDR3 is TGTGCCAGCAGCGTAGGAGGGAGCTCCTACGAGCAGTACTTC. The chain employs TRBV9 and TRBJ2-7, with D tentatively TRBD2 (5 bases). The CDR3 loop spans 14 amino acids. Germline CDR1 is SGDLS and CDR2 is YYNGEE. Between the trimmed V and J ends, which lost 0 bases and 0 bases, there was a span of 7 bases.

This rearrangement joins TRBV11-2 to TRBJ2-1, with D tentatively TRBD2 (7 bases). Germline V lookup: CDR1 SGHAT, CDR2 FQNNGV. The CDR3 has 12 amino acids. V shed 7 bases and J shed 11 bases, with 15 bases lying between them. The CDR3, as DNA: TGTGCCAGCACTACAGGGACTACTCAGCAGTTCTTC. This codes for CASTTGTTQQFF.

This chain joins TRBV6-5 and TRBJ1-3, with no clear D. There are 11 residues in the CDR3. CDR1 and CDR2 from the germline V gene are MNHEY and SVGAGI. With 2 bases removed from V and 9 bases from J, the gap between germline ends came to 5 bases. The CDR3 coding sequence is TGTGCCAGCAGTTACGGGAGCACCATATATTTT. This codes for CASSYGSTIYF.